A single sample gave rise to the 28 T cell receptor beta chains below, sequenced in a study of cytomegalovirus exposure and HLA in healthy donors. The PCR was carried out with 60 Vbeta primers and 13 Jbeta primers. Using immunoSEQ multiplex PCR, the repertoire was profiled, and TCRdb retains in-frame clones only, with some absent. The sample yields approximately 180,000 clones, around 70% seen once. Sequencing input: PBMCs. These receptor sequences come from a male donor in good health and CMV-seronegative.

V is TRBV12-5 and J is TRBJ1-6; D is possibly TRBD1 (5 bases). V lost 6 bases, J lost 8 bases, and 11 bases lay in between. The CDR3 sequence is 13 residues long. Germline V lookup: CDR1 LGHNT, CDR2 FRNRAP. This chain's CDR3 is CASGDRLYSPLHF. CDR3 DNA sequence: TGTGCTAGTGGCGACAGACTCTATTCACCCCTCCACTTT.

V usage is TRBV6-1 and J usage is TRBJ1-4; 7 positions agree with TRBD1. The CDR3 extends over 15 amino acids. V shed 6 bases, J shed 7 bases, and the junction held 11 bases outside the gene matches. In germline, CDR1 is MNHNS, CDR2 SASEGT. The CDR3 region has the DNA TGTGCCAGCAGGGAGGCGCAGGGGGGCGGTGAAAAACTGTTTTTT. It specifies CASREAQGGGEKLFF.

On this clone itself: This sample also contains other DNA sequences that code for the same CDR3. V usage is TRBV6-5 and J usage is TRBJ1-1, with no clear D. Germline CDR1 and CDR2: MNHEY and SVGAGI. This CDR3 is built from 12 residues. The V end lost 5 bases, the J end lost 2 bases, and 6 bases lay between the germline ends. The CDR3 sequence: CASSPGNTEAFF. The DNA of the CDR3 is TGTGCCAGCAGTCCGGGTAACACTGAAGCTTTCTTT.

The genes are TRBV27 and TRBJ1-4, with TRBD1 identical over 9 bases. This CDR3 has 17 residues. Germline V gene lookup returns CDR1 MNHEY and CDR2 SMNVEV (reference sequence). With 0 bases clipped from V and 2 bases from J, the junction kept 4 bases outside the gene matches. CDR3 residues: CASSLSFGTGTNEKLFF. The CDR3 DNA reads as TGTGCCAGCAGTTTATCGTTCGGGACAGGGACTAATGAAAAACTGTTTTTT.

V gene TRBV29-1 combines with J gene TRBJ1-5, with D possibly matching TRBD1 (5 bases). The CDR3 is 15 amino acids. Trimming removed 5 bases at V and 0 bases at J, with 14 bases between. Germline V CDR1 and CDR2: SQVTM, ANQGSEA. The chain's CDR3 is CSVSGGAYSNQPQHF. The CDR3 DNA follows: TGCAGCGTTTCCGGGGGTGCTTATAGCAATCAGCCCCAGCATTTT.

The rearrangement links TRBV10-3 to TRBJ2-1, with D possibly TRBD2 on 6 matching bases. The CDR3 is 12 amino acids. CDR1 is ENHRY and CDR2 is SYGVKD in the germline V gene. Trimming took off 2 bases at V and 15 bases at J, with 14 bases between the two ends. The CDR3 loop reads CAISEGGSLLFF. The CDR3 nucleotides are TGTGCCATCAGTGAGGGGGGGAGTTTACTGTTCTTC.

CDR3 region: CASSRRDGVRQPQHF. For the CDR3, the DNA is TGTGCCAGCTCACGCCGGGATGGGGTAAGACAGCCCCAGCATTTT. The chain joins TRBV18 to TRBJ1-5; D not certain. This CDR3 has 15 residues. In germline, CDR1 is KGHSH, CDR2 LQKENI. V was clipped by 4 bases and J by 7 bases, with 17 bases between them.

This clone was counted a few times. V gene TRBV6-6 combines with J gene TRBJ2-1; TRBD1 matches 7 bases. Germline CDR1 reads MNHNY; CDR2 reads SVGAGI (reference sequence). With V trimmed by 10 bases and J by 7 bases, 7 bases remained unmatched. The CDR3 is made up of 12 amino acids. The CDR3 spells CATDNRGNEQFF. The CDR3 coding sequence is TGTGCCACCGATAACAGGGGTAATGAGCAGTTCTTC.

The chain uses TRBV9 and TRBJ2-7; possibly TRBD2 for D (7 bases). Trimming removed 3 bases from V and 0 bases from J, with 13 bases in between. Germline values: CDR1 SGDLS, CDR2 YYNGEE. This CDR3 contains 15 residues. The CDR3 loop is CASSEGGGYSYEQYF. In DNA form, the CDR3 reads TGTGCCAGCAGCGAGGGGGGGGGTTACTCCTACGAGCAGTACTTC.

CDR3: CASGRPGQRLYEQYF. CDR3 in DNA: TGTGCCAGTGGTAGACCGGGACAGCGCCTATACGAGCAGTACTTC. V is TRBV19 and J is TRBJ2-7; 7 nucleotides agree with TRBD1. Germline CDR1 reads LNHDA; CDR2 reads SQIVND (reference sequence). V was clipped by 8 bases and J by 4 bases; unmatched bases: 14. This CDR3 has 15 residues.

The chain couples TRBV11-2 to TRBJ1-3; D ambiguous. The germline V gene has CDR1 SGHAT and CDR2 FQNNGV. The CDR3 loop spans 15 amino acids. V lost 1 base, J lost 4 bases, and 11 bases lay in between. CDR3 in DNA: TGTGCCAGCAGCTTAGGAACGGGGAGCGGAAACACCATATATTTT. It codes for CASSLGTGSGNTIYF. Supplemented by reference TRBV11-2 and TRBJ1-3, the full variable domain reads EAGVAQSPRYKIIEKRQSVAFWCNPISGHATLYWYQQILGQGPKLLIQFQNNGVVDDSQLPKDRFSAERLKGVDSTLKIQPAKLEDSAVYLCASSLGTGSGNTIYFGEGSWLTVV.

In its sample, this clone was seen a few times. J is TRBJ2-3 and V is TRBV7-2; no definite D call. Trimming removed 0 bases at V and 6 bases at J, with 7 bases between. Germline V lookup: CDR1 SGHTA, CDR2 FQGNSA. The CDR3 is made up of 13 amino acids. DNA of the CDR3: TGTGCCAGCAGCTTAGCGTTACGGGATACGCAGTATTTT. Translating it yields CASSLALRDTQYF.

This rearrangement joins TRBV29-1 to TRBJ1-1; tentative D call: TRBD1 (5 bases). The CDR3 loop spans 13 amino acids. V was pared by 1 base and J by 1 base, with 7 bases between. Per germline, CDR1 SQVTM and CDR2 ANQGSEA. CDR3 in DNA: TGCAGCGTTGAAGTGGGGGGGAACACTGAAGCTTTCTTT. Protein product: CSVEVGGNTEAFF.

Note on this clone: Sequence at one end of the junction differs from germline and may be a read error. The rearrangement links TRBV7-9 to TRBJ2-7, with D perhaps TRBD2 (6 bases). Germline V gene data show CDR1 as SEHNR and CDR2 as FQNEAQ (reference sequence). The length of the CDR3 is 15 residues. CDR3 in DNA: TGTTCCAGCAGCTCCTTTCGGGACTCTCGCTACGAGCAGTACTTC. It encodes CSSSSFRDSRYEQYF.

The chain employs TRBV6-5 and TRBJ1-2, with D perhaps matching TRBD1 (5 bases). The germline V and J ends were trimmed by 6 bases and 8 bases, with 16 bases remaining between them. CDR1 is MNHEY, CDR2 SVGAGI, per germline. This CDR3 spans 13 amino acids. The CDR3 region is CASSSGGLRGYTF. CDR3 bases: TGTGCCAGCAGCTCGGGGGGGTTGCGGGGCTACACCTTC.

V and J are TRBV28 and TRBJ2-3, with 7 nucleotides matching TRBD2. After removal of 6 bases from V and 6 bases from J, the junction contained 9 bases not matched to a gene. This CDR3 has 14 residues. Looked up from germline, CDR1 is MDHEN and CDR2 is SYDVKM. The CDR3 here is CASRGLIPSDTQYF. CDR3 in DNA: TGTGCCAGCAGGGGACTAATCCCCTCGGATACGCAGTATTTT.

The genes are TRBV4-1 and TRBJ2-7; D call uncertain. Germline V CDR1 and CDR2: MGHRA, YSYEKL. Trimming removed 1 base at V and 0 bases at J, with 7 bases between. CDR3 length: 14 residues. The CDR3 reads CASSQGRSSYEQYF. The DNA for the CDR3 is TGCGCCAGCAGCCAAGGTCGGTCCTCCTACGAGCAGTACTTC.

CDR3: CASSPEGVSGNTIYF. The CDR3 nucleotides are TGTGCCAGCAGCCCAGAGGGAGTCTCTGGAAACACCATATATTTT. The gene calls are TRBV9 and TRBJ1-3; D unresolved. Per the germline V gene, CDR1 is SGDLS and CDR2 is YYNGEE. V was pared by 4 bases and J by 0 bases, with 11 bases between. This CDR3 region has 15 residues.

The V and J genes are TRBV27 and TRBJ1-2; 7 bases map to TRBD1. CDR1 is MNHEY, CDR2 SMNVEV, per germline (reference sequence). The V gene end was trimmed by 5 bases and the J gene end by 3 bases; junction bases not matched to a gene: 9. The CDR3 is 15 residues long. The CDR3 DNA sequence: TGTGCCAGCAGTCAGCCGGGACAGTCGTACTATGGCTACACCTTC. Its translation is CASSQPGQSYYGYTF.

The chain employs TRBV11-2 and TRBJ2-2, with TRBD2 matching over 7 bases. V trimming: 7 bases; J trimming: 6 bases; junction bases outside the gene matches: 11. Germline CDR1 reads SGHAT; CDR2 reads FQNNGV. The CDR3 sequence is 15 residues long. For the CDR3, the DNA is TGTGCCAGCACCCTGGGAGGGGCCAGCTCCGGGGAGCTGTTTTTT. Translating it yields CASTLGGASSGELFF.

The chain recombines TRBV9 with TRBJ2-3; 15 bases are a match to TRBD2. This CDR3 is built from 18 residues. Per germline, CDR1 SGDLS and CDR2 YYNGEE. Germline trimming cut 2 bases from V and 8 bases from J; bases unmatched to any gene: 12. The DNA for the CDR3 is TGTGCCAGCAGCGTTTCCGGGACTAGCGGGAGGACGGCGGGTACGCAGTATTTT. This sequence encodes CASSVSGTSGRTAGTQYF.

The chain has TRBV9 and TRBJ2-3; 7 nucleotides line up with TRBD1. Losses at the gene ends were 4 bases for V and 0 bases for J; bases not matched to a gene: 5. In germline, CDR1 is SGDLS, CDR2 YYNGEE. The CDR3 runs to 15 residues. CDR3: CASSPLTGSTDTQYF. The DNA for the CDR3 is TGTGCCAGCAGCCCTCTGACAGGGAGCACAGATACGCAGTATTTT.

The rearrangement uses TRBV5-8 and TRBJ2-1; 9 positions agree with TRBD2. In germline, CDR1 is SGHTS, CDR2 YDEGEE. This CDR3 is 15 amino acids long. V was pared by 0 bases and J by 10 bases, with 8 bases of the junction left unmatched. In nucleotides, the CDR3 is TGTGCCAGCAGCTTGGGACTAGCGGACTATGAGGAGCAGTTCTTC. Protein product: CASSLGLADYEEQFF. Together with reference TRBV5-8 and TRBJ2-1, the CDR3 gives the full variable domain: EAGVTQSPTHLIKTRGQQATLRCSPISGHTSVYWYQQALGLGLQFLLWYDEGEERNRGNFPPRFSGRQFPNYSSELNVNALELEDSALYLCASSLGLADYEEQFFGPGTRLTVL.

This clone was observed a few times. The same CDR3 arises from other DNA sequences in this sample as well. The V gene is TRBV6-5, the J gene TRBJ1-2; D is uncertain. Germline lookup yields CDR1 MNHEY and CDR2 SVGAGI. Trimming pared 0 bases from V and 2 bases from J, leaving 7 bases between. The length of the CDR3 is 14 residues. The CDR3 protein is CASSYSRGNYGYTF. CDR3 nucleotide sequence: TGTGCCAGCAGTTACTCGCGGGGAAACTATGGCTACACCTTC.

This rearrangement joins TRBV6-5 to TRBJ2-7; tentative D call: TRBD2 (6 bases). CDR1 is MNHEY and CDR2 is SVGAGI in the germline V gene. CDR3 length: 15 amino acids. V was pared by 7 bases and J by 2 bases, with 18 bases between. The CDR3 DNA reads TGTGCCAGCATCCTCAACGGAGGGAACCCCTACGAGCAGTACTTC. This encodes CASILNGGNPYEQYF.

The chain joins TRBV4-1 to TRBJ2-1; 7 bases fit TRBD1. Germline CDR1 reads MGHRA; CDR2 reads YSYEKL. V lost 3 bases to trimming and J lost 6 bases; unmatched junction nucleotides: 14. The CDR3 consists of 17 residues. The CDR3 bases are TGCGCCAGCAGCCATCCATCGACAGGGAAATCAGGCAATGAGCAGTTCTTC. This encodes CASSHPSTGKSGNEQFF.

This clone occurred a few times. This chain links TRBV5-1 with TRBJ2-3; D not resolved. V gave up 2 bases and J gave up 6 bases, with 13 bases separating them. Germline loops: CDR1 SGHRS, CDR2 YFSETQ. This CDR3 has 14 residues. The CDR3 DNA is TGCGCCAGCAGCTTCCAGTCTCCTCAGGATACGCAGTATTTT. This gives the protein CASSFQSPQDTQYF.

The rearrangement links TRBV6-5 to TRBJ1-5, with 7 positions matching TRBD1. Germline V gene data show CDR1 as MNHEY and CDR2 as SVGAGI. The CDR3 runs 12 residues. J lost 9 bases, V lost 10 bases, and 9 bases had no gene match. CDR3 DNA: TGTGCCACCCAGGGGGGAATGGGGCCCCAGCATTTT. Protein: CATQGGMGPQHF.